The rows below give T cell receptor beta chains drawn from one sample of a study of shared clonotypes between healthy human individuals. The method was immunoSEQ multiplex PCR; TCRdb's version includes in-frame clones alone and lacks a portion of them. The sample has roughly 2.6 million clones, roughly 92% seen once; the top ten hold about 0.13%. Sample: naive CD4+ T cells sorted from blood. The receptors were sampled from a man between 18 and 29 years old in good health. The CDR3 runs from the conserved cysteine through the conserved F or W. D genes are given only for firm matches. Only some rows state a clone size, as once, few, many or a class for expanded clones.

cdr3_nt cdr3_aa v_call clone_size j_call d_call
TGTGCCAGCAGCTCGCCCACCCAACTTACTGAGCAGTTCTTC CASSSPTQLTEQFF TRBV7-9 - TRBJ2-1 -
TGTGCTAGCAGCCGGGGACCAGGGGCCTACAATGAGCAGTTCTTC CASSRGPGAYNEQFF TRBV7-7 - TRBJ2-1 -
TGTGCCACCAGCAGGGGTAGCGGGGTCCCAGATGAGCAGTTCTTC CATSRGSGVPDEQFF TRBV15 - TRBJ2-1 TRBD2
TGTGCCAGCAGCTTAAACGGAATCCAAGAGACCCAGTACTTC CASSLNGIQETQYF TRBV11-2 once TRBJ2-5 -
TGTGCCAGCAGCTTGGGGGGACAGGGGCGCAGATACTACGAGCAGTACTTC CASSLGGQGRRYYEQYF TRBV5-4 once TRBJ2-7 TRBD1
TGTGCCAGCAGTGAATTACGGGGCATCTCTGGAAACACCATATATTTT CASSELRGISGNTIYF TRBV25-1 - TRBJ1-3 -
TGCGCCAGCAGCTTGGCCGGACAGATTAGCAATCAGCCCCAGCATTTT CASSLAGQISNQPQHF TRBV5-1 - TRBJ1-5 -
TGTGCCACCATCTTGGACACCCTGGTTGGCACTGAAGCTTTCTTT CATILDTLVGTEAFF TRBV6-6 - TRBJ1-1 -
TGTGCCTGGAGGGCGACGACAGGGGGCTCTTACGAGCAGTACTTC CAWRATTGGSYEQYF TRBV30 - TRBJ2-7 TRBD1
TGTGCCAGCAGCTTGTGGACTAGCAGTCAGGTCACAGATACGCAGTATTTT CASSLWTSSQVTDTQYF TRBV5-8 - TRBJ2-3 TRBD2
TGTGCTAGTGGTTTGGTACTTGGACTAACAAGCACAGATACGCAGTATTTT CASGLVLGLTSTDTQYF TRBV12-5 - TRBJ2-3 -
TGTGCCATCGGGAGACTAGCGGAAGCCAGCGAGCAGTACTTC CAIGRLAEASEQYF TRBV10-3 - TRBJ2-7 TRBD2
TGTGCCAGCAGTGTTCTCGAGACCCAGTACTTC CASSVLETQYF TRBV6-1 - TRBJ2-5 -
TGTGCCAGCAGCTTAGGATCTGGAAACACCATATATTTT CASSLGSGNTIYF TRBV5-4 - TRBJ1-3 -
TGTGCAAGTCGACGGGATCCCCCGGAGTGTTTT CASRRDPPECF TRBV12-2 once TRBJ2-3 -
TGTGCCATCAGTGAGTCGGGGAGCCGGGGGTACTTC CAISESGSRGYF TRBV10-3 - TRBJ2-7 -
TGCGCCAGCAGCGATTGGCGGACCGGCGCCTACAATGAGCAGTTCTTC CASSDWRTGAYNEQFF TRBV5-1 once TRBJ2-1 -
TGTGCCAGCAGCCAGATGGAAGAGACCCAGTACTTC CASSQMEETQYF TRBV11-3 - TRBJ2-5 -
TGTGCCAGCAGCAGGGCAGAAAGGGCCAACGTCCTGACTTTC CASSRAERANVLTF TRBV21-1 - TRBJ2-6 -
TGTGCCAGCAGCTTACCGGACAGGTTCCTTTATGGCTACACCTTC CASSLPDRFLYGYTF TRBV7-2 - TRBJ1-2 TRBD1
TGCGCCAGCAGCCAAGGGGACACCTACTCTGGAAACACCATATATTTT CASSQGDTYSGNTIYF TRBV4-1 - TRBJ1-3 -
TGTGCCAGTAGTTTTTCCGGGGATCAGCCCCAGCATTTT CASSFSGDQPQHF TRBV19 - TRBJ1-5 -
TGTGCCAGCAGTTTAATAGCGGGGGGATACAATGAGCAGTTCTTC CASSLIAGGYNEQFF TRBV6-1 - TRBJ2-1 TRBD2
TGTGCCTGGAGGAATCTGAAAGAGACCCAGTACTTC CAWRNLKETQYF TRBV30 - TRBJ2-5 -
TGTGCCAGCAGTTCTGACAGGGCCCAAGAGACCCAGTACTTC CASSSDRAQETQYF TRBV6-1 - TRBJ2-5 TRBD1
TGCGCCAGCAGCTTGGCTGAGGCTACTGGAAACACCATATATTTT CASSLAEATGNTIYF TRBV5-1 - TRBJ1-3 -
TGTGCCATCAGTGGAGATGCGGGGGGTGGAGACGAGCAGTACTTC CAISGDAGGGDEQYF TRBV10-3 - TRBJ2-7 TRBD2
TGTGCCTGGAGTTCCTCTTTGGGAGATACGCAGTATTTT CAWSSSLGDTQYF TRBV30 - TRBJ2-3 -
TGTGCCAGTACCGAAGGACAGGGGGCGGTCGAAAAACTGTTTTTT CASTEGQGAVEKLFF TRBV19 - TRBJ1-4 TRBD1
TGTGCCGGTGGAGGGAACTCTGGGGCCAACGTCCTGACTTTC CAGGGNSGANVLTF TRBV7-8 - TRBJ2-6 -
TGTGCCAGCAGATTCGGGACTAGTTCCAATGAGCAGTTCTTC CASRFGTSSNEQFF TRBV7-8 - TRBJ2-1 TRBD2
TGCAGCGTTCAGGGGGTATGGACTGAAGCTTTCTTT CSVQGVWTEAFF TRBV29-1 - TRBJ1-1 TRBD1
TGCGCCAGCAGCTTGGCCGAGTGGGAGAAACGAACCGGGGAGCTGTTTTTT CASSLAEWEKRTGELFF TRBV5-1 - TRBJ2-2 -
TGTGCCAGCAGCTTACAGGGACCAGATACGCAGTATTTT CASSLQGPDTQYF TRBV11-2 - TRBJ2-3 -
TGTGCCTTGACCGGGGGGGCGCTTAATGAAAAACTGTTTTTT CALTGGALNEKLFF TRBV30 few TRBJ1-4 -
TGTGCCAGCAGCGTAAGGAAGACGAACACTGAAGCTTTCTTT CASSVRKTNTEAFF TRBV2 few TRBJ1-1 -
TGTGCCTGGAGTGGGGGGGGCTTGGAGACCCAGTACTTC CAWSGGGLETQYF TRBV30 - TRBJ2-5 -
TGCAGCGTTGAAGATGGTACAGTTTCTAACACTGAAGCTTTCTTT CSVEDGTVSNTEAFF TRBV29-1 - TRBJ1-1 -
TGCGCCAGCAGCCAAGATCTTCAGAGTACCTACGAGCAGTACTTC CASSQDLQSTYEQYF TRBV4-3 - TRBJ2-7 -
TGTGCCAGCAAAGTACAGACAACCACAGATACGCAGTATTTT CASKVQTTTDTQYF TRBV6-1 - TRBJ2-3 -
TGTGCCAGTAGAATAGCGGGGCGGGCCGATACGCAGTATTTT CASRIAGRADTQYF TRBV19 - TRBJ2-3 TRBD2
TGTGCCAGCTCACAACAGGAGTCTGGCGAGCAGTACTTC CASSQQESGEQYF TRBV18 - TRBJ2-7 -
TGTGCCATCAACAGGGGAGGCTCCTACGAGCAGTACTTC CAINRGGSYEQYF TRBV28 - TRBJ2-7 -
TGTGCCAGCTCACCCGACGGCAATCAGCCCCAGCATTTT CASSPDGNQPQHF TRBV18 - TRBJ1-5 -
TGCGCCAGCAGCTTGATGGGTGACACCGGGGAGCTGTTTTTT CASSLMGDTGELFF TRBV5-1 - TRBJ2-2 -
TGTGCCAGTAGTTCGACAGTTAACACGGGTACGCAGTATTTT CASSSTVNTGTQYF TRBV19 - TRBJ2-3 -
TGTGCCAGCAGTTTAAGCCGGGGGGACGGGGAGCTGTTTTTT CASSLSRGDGELFF TRBV27 once TRBJ2-2 TRBD2
TGTGCCAGCAGTGAACTAGGAAGCACAGATACGCAGTATTTT CASSELGSTDTQYF TRBV6-1 - TRBJ2-3 -
TGTGCCAGCAGCTTATCAGGAAATCAGCCCCAGCATTTT CASSLSGNQPQHF TRBV5-8 - TRBJ1-5 -
TGTGCCAGTAGTAGTTGGGAAACGGATCAGCCCCAGCATTTT CASSSWETDQPQHF TRBV19 - TRBJ1-5 -
TGTGCCAGTAGTATAGAAGGGGGAGCTAACTATGGCTACACCTTC CASSIEGGANYGYTF TRBV19 - TRBJ1-2 -